What follows is one T cell receptor (beta chain) and its context. The identical CDR3 is also encoded by other nucleotide sequences in the sample. CDR3 length: 13 residues. Per the germline V gene, CDR1 is KGHSH and CDR2 is LQKENI. With 2 bases removed from V and 6 bases from J, the gap between germline ends came to 7 bases. The authors' processing: Reference gene primer amplification in the assay estimated nucleated cell counts. Sequencing used immunoSEQ multiplex PCR; TCRdb keeps in-frame clones, though not all of them. V and J calls and clone size are copied from that table; D and trimming were computed from the DNA. Seen here are 150,000 to 160,000 clones, roughly nine tenths observed once, and the top ten hold about 2.5%. This record comes from a study of blood T cell repertoires in COVID-19. Study at large: Researchers got acute and convalescent COVID-19 samples from the United States, Italy and Spain. PBMCs, B-cell-depleted T cells, or T cells were the source of the cDNA or gDNA that made up the material.

This TCR derives from a woman aged 65 to 85 with acute or convalescent COVID-19. Sequencing was done on a sample of peripheral blood. The rearrangement links TRBV18 to TRBJ1-4; D remains ambiguous. This CDR3 reads CASSPNRDEKLFF. CDR3 nucleotide sequence: TGTGCCAGCTCACCAAATCGGGATGAAAAACTGTTTTTT. Using reference TRBV18 and TRBJ1-4 for the parts outside the CDR3, the full variable domain is NAGVMQNPRHLVRRRGQEARLRCSPMKGHSHVYWYRQLPEEGLKFMVYLQKENIIDESGMPKERFSAEFPKEGPSILRIQQVVRGDSAAYFCASSPNRDEKLFFGSGTQLSVL.